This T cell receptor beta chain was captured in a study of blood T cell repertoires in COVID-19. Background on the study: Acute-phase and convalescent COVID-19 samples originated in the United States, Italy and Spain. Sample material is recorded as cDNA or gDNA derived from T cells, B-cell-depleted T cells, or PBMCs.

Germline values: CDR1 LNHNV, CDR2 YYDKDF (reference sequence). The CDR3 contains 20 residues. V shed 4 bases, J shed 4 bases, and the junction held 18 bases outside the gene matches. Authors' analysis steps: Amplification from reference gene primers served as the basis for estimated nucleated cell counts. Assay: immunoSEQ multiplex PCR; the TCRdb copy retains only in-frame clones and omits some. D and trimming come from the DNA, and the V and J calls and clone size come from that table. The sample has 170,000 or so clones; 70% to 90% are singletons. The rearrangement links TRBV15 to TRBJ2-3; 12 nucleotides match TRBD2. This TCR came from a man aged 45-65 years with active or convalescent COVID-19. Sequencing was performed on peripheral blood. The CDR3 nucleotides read TGTGCCACCAGCACCGAACTGGCTAGCGGGGGGGCCCTTCGAGCAGATACGCAGTATTTT. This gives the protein CATSTELASGGALRADTQYF.